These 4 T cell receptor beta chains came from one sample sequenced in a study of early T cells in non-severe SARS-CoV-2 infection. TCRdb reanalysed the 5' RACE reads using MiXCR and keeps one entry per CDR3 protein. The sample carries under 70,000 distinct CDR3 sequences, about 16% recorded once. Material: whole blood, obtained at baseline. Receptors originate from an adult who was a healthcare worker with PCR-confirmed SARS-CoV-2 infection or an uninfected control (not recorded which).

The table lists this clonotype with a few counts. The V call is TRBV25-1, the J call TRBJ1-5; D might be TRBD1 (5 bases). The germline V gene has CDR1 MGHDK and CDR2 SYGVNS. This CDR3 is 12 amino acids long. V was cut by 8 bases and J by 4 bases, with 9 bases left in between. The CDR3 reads CASAAGNQPQHF. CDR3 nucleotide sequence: TGTGCCAGCGCCGCAGGGAATCAGCCCCAGCATTTT.

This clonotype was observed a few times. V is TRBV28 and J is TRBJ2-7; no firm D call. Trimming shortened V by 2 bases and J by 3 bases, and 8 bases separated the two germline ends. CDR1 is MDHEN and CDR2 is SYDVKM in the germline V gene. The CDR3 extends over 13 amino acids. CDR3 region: CASSLVQLYEQYF. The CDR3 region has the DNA TGTGCCAGCAGTTTAGTGCAGCTCTACGAGCAGTACTTC.

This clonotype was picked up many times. DNA of the CDR3: TGTGCCAGCAACCGGGAACAGGGGGCGCAGTTTTGGGATACGCAGTATTTT. Protein product: CASNREQGAQFWDTQYF. The chain recombines TRBV2 with TRBJ2-3; 9 bases agree with TRBD1. The CDR3 has 17 amino acids. Germline V gene lookup returns CDR1 SNHLY and CDR2 FYNNEI. The V segment lost 7 bases and the J segment 6 bases; nucleotides outside the gene matches: 17.

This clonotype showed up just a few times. The CDR3 sequence is CASSLKYTDTQYF. The CDR3 bases are TGTGCCAGTAGTCTGAAGTACACAGATACGCAGTATTTT. The V gene is TRBV19, the J gene TRBJ2-3; D is ambiguous. The CDR3 covers 13 residues. The V and J ends lost 5 bases and 2 bases respectively, with 8 bases between them. Germline CDR1 reads LNHDA; CDR2 reads SQIVND (reference sequence). Full variable domain (remainder filled in from reference TRBV19 and TRBJ2-3): DGGITQSPKYLFRKEGQNVTLSCEQNLNHDAMYWYRQDPGQGLRLIYYSQIVNDFQKGDIAEGYSVSREKKESFPLTVTSAQKNPTAFYLCASSLKYTDTQYFGPGTRLTVL.